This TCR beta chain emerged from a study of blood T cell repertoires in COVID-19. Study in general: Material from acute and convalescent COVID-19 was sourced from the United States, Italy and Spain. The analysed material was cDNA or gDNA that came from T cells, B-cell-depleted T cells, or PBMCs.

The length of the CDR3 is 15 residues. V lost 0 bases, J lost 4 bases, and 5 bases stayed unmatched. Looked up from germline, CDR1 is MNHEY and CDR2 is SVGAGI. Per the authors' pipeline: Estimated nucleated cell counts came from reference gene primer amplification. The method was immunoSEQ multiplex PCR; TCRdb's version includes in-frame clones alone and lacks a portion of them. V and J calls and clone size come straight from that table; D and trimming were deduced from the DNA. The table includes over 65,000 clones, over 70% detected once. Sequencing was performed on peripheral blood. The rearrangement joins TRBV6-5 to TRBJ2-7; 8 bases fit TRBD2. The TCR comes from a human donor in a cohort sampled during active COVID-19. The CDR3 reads CASSYSSGRVYEQYF. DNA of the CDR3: TGTGCCAGCAGTTACTCCAGCGGGAGAGTGTACGAGCAGTACTTC.